Each of the 27 T cell receptor beta chains below was sequenced from the same sample in a study of T cell changes during pregnancy in multiple sclerosis. Sequencing was performed with immunoSEQ multiplex PCR; in TCRdb, only in-frame clones are kept and a portion is missing. The sample holds some 77,000 clones, more than 90% seen once. The material sequenced was peripheral blood, taken in the second trimester of pregnancy. These receptors were obtained from a female donor in good health, enrolled as a control in a pregnancy study.

The gene calls are TRBV6-1 and TRBJ2-2; weak D call: TRBD1 (6 bases). The CDR3 is made up of 16 amino acids. Germline assignment: CDR1 MNHNS and CDR2 SASEGT. V was pared by 2 bases and J by 6 bases, with 16 bases between. For the CDR3, the DNA is TGTGCCAGCAGTGAATTGGGACACTTGGGGTCCGGGGAGCTGTTTTTT. Its protein is CASSELGHLGSGELFF.

The chain combines TRBV10-2 with TRBJ2-3; 10 bases are a match to TRBD2. CDR1 WSHSY and CDR2 SAAADI come from the germline V gene. The J segment lost 1 base and the V segment lost 4 bases, leaving 2 bases of the junction unmatched. This CDR3 spans 15 amino acids. CDR3 nucleotide sequence: TGCGCCAGCAGTGGGGGGACTAGCGGCACAGATACGCAGTATTTT. It is translated as CASSGGTSGTDTQYF.

The chain has TRBV19 and TRBJ1-6; the match to TRBD1 covers 9 bases. The CDR3 spans 14 residues. The germline CDR1 and CDR2 sequences are LNHDA and SQIVND (reference sequence). V was pared by 7 bases and J by 6 bases, with 4 bases of the junction left unmatched. The CDR3 loop is CASTPGQGNSPLHF. DNA of the CDR3: TGTGCCAGTACCCCGGGACAGGGTAATTCACCCCTCCACTTT. The entire variable domain, with the rest obtained from reference TRBV19 and TRBJ1-6, is as follows: DGGITQSPKYLFRKEGQNVTLSCEQNLNHDAMYWYRQDPGQGLRLIYYSQIVNDFQKGDIAEGYSVSREKKESFPLTVTSAQKNPTAFYLCASTPGQGNSPLHFGNGTRLTVT.

This clone appeared a single time. The chain couples TRBV25-1 to TRBJ2-4; a weak D match, TRBD2 (6 bases). The V gene lost 2 bases and the J gene lost 11 bases, with 16 bases spanning the gap. Germline V gene lookup returns CDR1 MGHDK and CDR2 SYGVNS. The CDR3 runs 14 residues. CDR3 nucleotides: TGTGCCAGCAGTGAACAGGGTTATGGGAGGTTTCAGTACTTC. Protein sequence: CASSEQGYGRFQYF. The full variable domain, its missing parts supplied by reference TRBV25-1 and TRBJ2-4, is EADIYQTPRYLVIGTGKKITLECSQTMGHDKMYWYQQDPGMELHLIHYSYGVNSTEKGDLSSESTVSRIRTEHFPLTLESARPSHTSQYLCASSEQGYGRFQYFGAGTRLSVL.

The J gene is TRBJ2-3, the V gene TRBV6-6, with a possible D match to TRBD1 (6 bases). Germline CDR1 is MNHNY and CDR2 is SVGAGI (reference sequence). The CDR3 spans 14 residues. Trimming stripped 10 bases from V and 1 base from J, with 15 bases between. The CDR3 sequence is CATGFDRRTDTQYF. CDR3 DNA: TGTGCCACCGGCTTTGACAGGCGCACAGATACGCAGTATTTT.

V gene TRBV4-3 combines with J gene TRBJ1-1; TRBD1 is a possible D gene (6 bases). Trimming left V 0 bases short and J 1 base short, with 12 bases between. The CDR3 extends over 16 amino acids. Germline V gene sequence: CDR1 LGHNA, CDR2 YSLEER. DNA of the CDR3: TGCGCCAGCAGCCAAGAACCCGGGACACCGAACACTGAAGCTTTCTTT. This translates into CASSQEPGTPNTEAFF.

This chain uses TRBV4-1 with TRBJ2-7, with a tentative D call TRBD1 (7 bases). There are 15 residues in the CDR3. The V gene's germline CDR1 is MGHRA and CDR2 YSYEKL. Trimming removed 4 bases from V and 2 bases from J, with 15 bases in between. The CDR3 DNA is TGCGCCAGCAGCCCCTACGGAGGGACAGCCTACGAGCAGTACTTC. Translating it yields CASSPYGGTAYEQYF.

The rearrangement joins TRBV7-2 to TRBJ1-2, with D possibly TRBD1 on 6 matching bases. CDR1 and CDR2 (germline): SGHTA, FQGNSA. Trimming left V 3 bases short and J 8 bases short, with 10 bases between. The CDR3 totals 12 residues. CDR3: CASSFRTAGYTF. Written as DNA, the CDR3 is TGTGCCAGCAGCTTCCGGACAGCCGGCTACACCTTC.

V and J are TRBV13 and TRBJ2-1; D is possibly TRBD2 (6 bases). CDR3 size: 17 residues. Germline-derived CDR1 and CDR2 are PRHDT and FYEKMQ (reference sequence). With 6 bases removed from V and 1 base from J, the gap between germline ends came to 19 bases. The CDR3 spells CASREGLLSKSYNEQFF. The DNA of the CDR3 is TGTGCCAGCAGGGAGGGACTGCTCTCGAAGTCCTACAATGAGCAGTTCTTC.

This chain links TRBV27 with TRBJ2-1; D uncertain. V was trimmed by 3 bases and J by 6 bases, leaving 15 bases between them. The germline CDR1 and CDR2 sequences are MNHEY and SMNVEV (reference sequence). This CDR3 is 15 amino acids long. This CDR3 reads CASSFSDFVGNEQFF. In nucleotides, the CDR3 is TGTGCCAGCAGTTTCTCTGACTTTGTGGGCAATGAGCAGTTCTTC.

This chain connects TRBV5-4 to TRBJ2-1, with a possible D match to TRBD1 (5 bases). Germline lookup yields CDR1 SGHNT and CDR2 YYREEE (reference sequence). The CDR3 covers 12 residues. V was pared by 4 bases and J by 8 bases, with 10 bases between. The CDR3 here is CASSRQGDEQFF. For the CDR3, the DNA is TGTGCCAGCAGCCGCCAGGGCGATGAGCAGTTCTTC.

The genes are TRBV4-1 and TRBJ1-1, with D possibly being TRBD1 (6 bases). The V gene's germline CDR1 is MGHRA and CDR2 YSYEKL. V was shortened by 6 bases and J by 4 bases, with 27 bases between the two germline ends. The CDR3 is made up of 18 amino acids. CDR3 amino acids: CASRHINNRDTKGTEAFF. DNA of the CDR3: TGCGCCAGCAGACACATAAATAACCGGGACACAAAGGGCACTGAAGCTTTCTTT.

The genes are TRBV20-1 and TRBJ2-7; D might be TRBD1 (6 bases). In germline, CDR1 is DFQATT, CDR2 SNEGSKA (reference sequence). The CDR3 is 11 amino acids. Trimming stripped 0 bases from V and 7 bases from J, with 7 bases between. The CDR3 nucleotides read TGCAGTGCTAGAGATACAGGGGAGCAGTACTTC. Its protein product is CSARDTGEQYF.

The chain joins TRBV19 to TRBJ1-5; 10 positions match TRBD1. V was pared by 4 bases and J by 6 bases, with 9 bases of the junction left unmatched. There are 16 residues in the CDR3. Germline V gives CDR1 LNHDA, CDR2 SQIVND (reference sequence). In DNA, the CDR3 is TGTGCCAGTAGTAGAACCGGGACAGGGGTGTTTCAGCCCCAGCATTTT. This translates into CASSRTGTGVFQPQHF. Combining the CDR3 with reference TRBV19 and TRBJ1-5 gives the whole variable domain DGGITQSPKYLFRKEGQNVTLSCEQNLNHDAMYWYRQDPGQGLRLIYYSQIVNDFQKGDIAEGYSVSREKKESFPLTVTSAQKNPTAFYLCASSRTGTGVFQPQHFGDGTRLSIL.

Comments on this clone: The junction and the germline gene differ at one end; a read error may be behind it. The chain links TRBV28 to TRBJ2-3; the D gene is possibly TRBD2 (6 bases). Germline lookup yields CDR1 MDHEN and CDR2 SYDVKM. CDR3 length: 12 residues. CDR3 residues: CASSYDITGGLF. The CDR3 nucleotides are TGTGCCAGCAGCTATGACATTACCGGGGGTCTATTT.

The V and J genes are TRBV5-1 and TRBJ2-7, with D possibly matching TRBD1 (5 bases). V lost 0 bases, J lost 0 bases, and 10 bases lay in between. Germline V CDR1 and CDR2: SGHRS, YFSETQ. This CDR3 spans 15 amino acids. CDR3 sequence: CASSLAAGNSYEQYF. DNA of the CDR3: TGCGCCAGCAGCTTGGCCGCAGGGAACTCCTACGAGCAGTACTTC.

This clone appeared once. The rearrangement uses TRBV18 and TRBJ1-5; D is possibly TRBD1 (5 bases). Trimming took 3 bases from V and 0 from J, leaving 9 bases between them. CDR3 size: 15 residues. Germline V lookup: CDR1 KGHSH, CDR2 LQKENI. For the CDR3, the DNA is TGTGCCAGCTCACCTCGGGGGGATAGCAATCAGCCCCAGCATTTT. Translating it yields CASSPRGDSNQPQHF.

The chain has TRBV2 and TRBJ1-1; D gene unclear. Germline CDR1 and CDR2: SNHLY and FYNNEI. The germline V and J ends were trimmed by 7 bases and 8 bases, with 11 bases remaining between them. The CDR3 length is 11 residues. This CDR3 is CASTLGGEAFF. CDR3 nucleotides: TGTGCCAGCACCCTGGGAGGGGAAGCTTTCTTT.

In the case of this clone: Other DNA sequences from this sample encode an identical CDR3 as well. The V gene is TRBV27, the J gene TRBJ2-1; tentative D call: TRBD1 (5 bases). Trimming took off 2 bases at V and 0 bases at J, with 8 bases between the two ends. The CDR3 is made up of 15 amino acids. Germline CDR1 reads MNHEY; CDR2 reads SMNVEV (reference sequence). This CDR3 reads CASSLDSFSYNEQFF. In DNA form, the CDR3 reads TGTGCCAGCAGTTTAGACAGCTTCTCCTACAATGAGCAGTTCTTC.

The V call is TRBV4-3, the J call TRBJ1-2; maybe TRBD1 (6 bases). The V gene's germline CDR1 is LGHNA and CDR2 YSLEER. Trimming pared 2 bases from V and 3 bases from J, leaving 7 bases between. This CDR3 is 13 amino acids long. CDR3 region: CASSQKGDYGYTF. CDR3 coding DNA: TGCGCCAGCAGCCAAAAGGGGGACTATGGCTACACCTTC.

The genes are TRBV5-1 and TRBJ1-1; weak D call: TRBD1 (5 bases). Germline-derived CDR1 and CDR2 are SGHRS and YFSETQ. Between the trimmed V and J ends, which lost 1 base and 0 bases, there was a span of 7 bases. The CDR3 runs to 14 residues. The DNA for the CDR3 is TGCGCCAGCAGCTTGCGGGGGGTGAACACTGAAGCTTTCTTT. This sequence encodes CASSLRGVNTEAFF.

This rearrangement joins TRBV13 to TRBJ1-2; D uncertain. The germline gives CDR1 PRHDT, CDR2 FYEKMQ (reference sequence). The CDR3 totals 13 residues. V lost 6 bases and J lost 0, with 8 bases in between. The CDR3 sequence: CASRRLPNYGYTF. In nucleotides, the CDR3 is TGTGCCAGCAGGAGGTTACCTAACTATGGCTACACCTTC.

This chain joins TRBV15 and TRBJ2-7; D perhaps matches TRBD2 (6 bases). Per germline, CDR1 LNHNV and CDR2 YYDKDF (reference sequence). V lost 0 bases and J 2 bases, leaving 8 bases between the germline ends. The CDR3 consists of 14 residues. DNA of the CDR3: TGTGCCACCAGCAGAGATTCGGGAGCCTACGAGCAGTACTTC. Translating gives CATSRDSGAYEQYF. The variable domain in full, completed from reference TRBV15 and TRBJ2-7, reads DAMVIQNPRYQVTQFGKPVTLSCSQTLNHNVMYWYQQKSSQAPKLLFHYYDKDFNNEADTPDNFQSRRPNTSFCFLDIRSPGLGDTAMYLCATSRDSGAYEQYFGPGTRLTVT.

The chain's CDR3 is CASSNRNEQFF. CDR3 sequence (DNA): TGTGCCAGCAGCAACAGAAATGAGCAGTTCTTC. The rearrangement uses TRBV7-6 and TRBJ2-1; D remains ambiguous. Trimming took off 5 bases at V and 7 bases at J, with 6 bases between the two ends. The CDR3 covers 11 residues. Germline loops: CDR1 SGHVS, CDR2 FNYEAQ. The full variable domain, its missing parts supplied by reference TRBV7-6 and TRBJ2-1, is GAGVSQSPRYKVTKRGQDVALRCDPISGHVSLYWYRQALGQGPEFLTYFNYEAQQDKSGLPNDRFSAERPEGSISTLTIQRTEQRDSAMYRCASSNRNEQFFGPGTRLTVL.

This rearrangement joins TRBV7-2 to TRBJ2-3, with TRBD1 identical over 7 bases. Germline CDR1 SGHTA, CDR2 FQGNSA. CDR3 length: 16 amino acids. The V segment lost 5 bases and the J segment 2 bases; nucleotides outside the gene matches: 10. CDR3 sequence reads: CASSPHATGLTDTQYF. The CDR3 DNA is TGTGCCAGCAGCCCCCACGCGACAGGGCTCACAGATACGCAGTATTTT.

The chain employs TRBV11-1 and TRBJ2-5; 8 bases agree with TRBD1. Germline V lookup: CDR1 SGHAT, CDR2 FQDESV (reference sequence). After removal of 2 bases from V and 6 bases from J, the junction contained 8 bases not matched to a gene. The CDR3 is made up of 15 amino acids. The CDR3: CASSLPGGQGKTQYF. The CDR3 coding sequence is TGTGCCAGCAGCTTACCTGGAGGACAGGGAAAGACCCAGTACTTC.

Here the CDR3 reads CASSLLRGAPYNEQFF. CDR3 nucleotide sequence: TGTGCCAGCAGTTTATTGCGGGGGGCCCCCTACAATGAGCAGTTCTTC. The chain recombines TRBV27 with TRBJ2-1; 8 bases match TRBD2. V dropped 1 base and J dropped 2; count of bases not matched to a gene: 4. Germline V gives CDR1 MNHEY, CDR2 SMNVEV (reference sequence). The CDR3 runs 16 residues.